This T cell receptor (beta chain) was captured by sequencing in a study of cytotoxic CD8 clonotypes in ibrutinib-treated CLL (dated by TCRdb to the early 2020s). General notes on the study: The cohort had 11 relapsed/refractory and around 14 treatment-naive patients; roughly 18 were IGHV unmutated. Cryopreserved peripheral blood mononuclear cells were obtained before treatment, at response, and at either sustained remission or disease progression. Responses were partial in roughly 24 patients and complete in 2; after median approximately 69 months follow-up, 14 stayed in remission and about twelve progressed. Every sample from remission and from progressive disease was obtained while the patients were still on ibrutinib. On average, each sample yielded about 260,000 productive templates and 80,000 to 95,000 productive rearrangements. Longitudinal samples were obtainable from about 30% of the roughly 90 participants in the trial. Response samples were obtained after a median of around eleven months of treatment, with a range of about 6 to 40 months. General conclusions and limits of the study: Sustained-remission and progressing patients did not have matched sampling times, and lymph node repertoires were not examined. At ibrutinib response clonality went up, during sustained remission it held steady, and at progression it dropped back toward baseline. Baseline clonality exceeded that of age-matched healthy donors and correlated strongly with circulating CD8+ T-cell counts. Public clonotypes were found to be uncommon and were observed to contract or remain stable during treatment; the increase in clonality was shown to reflect expansion of private clonotypes at ibrutinib response.

In the paper's terms, the time point label means: about 11 months on ibrutinib. For TCR beta library preparation, around 2 micrograms of genomic DNA were isolated from cryopreserved PBMCs. High-throughput TCR beta sequencing was performed on longitudinal blood samples from CLL patients receiving ibrutinib monotherapy. Patients were enrolled in a phase 2 open-label single-center ibrutinib monotherapy trial. V trim: 0 bases; J trim: 5 bases; unmatched bases: 4. The germline V gene supplies CDR1 MRHNA and CDR2 SNTAGT. Measured from the cysteine to the phenylalanine, the CDR3 is 16 residues long. Just the 48-base CDR3 DNA is kept, in frame starting at base 1. On a MiSeq, deep resolution sequencing aimed for a depth between 1 in 1 million and 1 in 200,000 T cells, with each clonotype covered roughly 10x on average. The immunoSEQ hsTCRB Kit was used to generate TCR beta libraries. Per the authors' processing: The data were analyzed with ImmunoSEQ Analyzer and ImmunoSEQ Data Assistant, and V, D and J gene assignments followed IMGT definitions. Clonality, which ranges from 0 to 1, was calculated as one minus the normalized Shannon entropy of productive rearrangement frequencies. Public clonotype analysis was restricted to overrepresented clonotypes comprising at least 0.05% of each patient's repertoire. About a dozen repertoires from age-matched healthy donors, obtained from immuneACCESS, served as clonality controls. In TCRdb, the immuneACCESS table is reduced to in-frame sequences with V and J assigned. These tables do not hold every clone; where another copy was compared, an unresolved V gene accounts for under half, and the others remain unexplained. The V and J calls and clone size were taken over from that table, and D and trimming were inferred from the DNA. Across this sample there are 95,000 to 100,000 clones, with 70% to 80% seen only once. Together, the top ten hold about 29% of the sample.

Concerning this clone itself: The target of this receptor is not known. There are no base qualities to consult, and no much larger clone falls within one base.

This specimen was PBMCs, taken after 12 months of ibrutinib treatment. The receptor was isolated from a human donor with chronic lymphocytic leukemia. In this chain, TRBV6-4 is recombined with TRBJ2-2, with 9 middle bases fitting TRBD2. The CDR3 region: CASSDSGLAGTGELFF. Read as DNA, the sequence is TGTGCCAGCAGTGACTCGGGGCTAGCGGGGACCGGGGAGCTGTTTTTT.